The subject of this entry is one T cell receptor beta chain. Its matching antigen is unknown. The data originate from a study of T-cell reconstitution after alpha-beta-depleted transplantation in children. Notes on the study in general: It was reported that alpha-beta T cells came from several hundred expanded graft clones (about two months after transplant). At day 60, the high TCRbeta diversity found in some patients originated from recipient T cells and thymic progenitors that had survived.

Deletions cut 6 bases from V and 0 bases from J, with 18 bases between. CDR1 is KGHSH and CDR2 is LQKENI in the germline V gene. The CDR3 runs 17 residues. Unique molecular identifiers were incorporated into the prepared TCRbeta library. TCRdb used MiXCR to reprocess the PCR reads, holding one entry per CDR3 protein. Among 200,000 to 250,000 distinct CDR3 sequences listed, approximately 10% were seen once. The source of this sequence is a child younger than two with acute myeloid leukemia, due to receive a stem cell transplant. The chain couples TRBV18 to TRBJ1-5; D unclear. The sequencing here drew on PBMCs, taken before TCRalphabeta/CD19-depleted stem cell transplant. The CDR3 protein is CASSRSPPSDSNQPQHF. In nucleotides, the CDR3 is TGTGCCAGCTCCCGATCTCCTCCATCGGATAGCAATCAGCCCCAGCATTTT.